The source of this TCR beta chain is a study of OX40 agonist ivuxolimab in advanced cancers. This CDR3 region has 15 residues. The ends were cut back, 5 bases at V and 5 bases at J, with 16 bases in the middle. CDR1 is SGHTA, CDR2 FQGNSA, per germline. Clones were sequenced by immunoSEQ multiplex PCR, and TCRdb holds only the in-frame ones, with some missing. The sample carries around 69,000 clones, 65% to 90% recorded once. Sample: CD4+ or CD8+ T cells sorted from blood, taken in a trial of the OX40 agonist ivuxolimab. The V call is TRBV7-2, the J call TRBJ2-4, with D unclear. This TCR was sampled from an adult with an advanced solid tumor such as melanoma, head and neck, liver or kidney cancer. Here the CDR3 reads CASSPAPPVENIQYF. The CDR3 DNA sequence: TGTGCCAGCAGCCCAGCCCCACCGGTCGAAAACATTCAGTACTTC.